The TCR beta chain under discussion was sequenced for a study of cytomegalovirus exposure and HLA in healthy donors. Study-level information: A data release that came early held tens of millions of unique TCRs from HLA-typed donors.

Regarding the study as a whole: In a later analysis, HLA-associated beta chains showed higher expansion and lower generation probabilities than comparable chains. A later look showed TCR association rates differing by HLA locus, highest for DRB1 and lowest for HLA-C.

Germline V lookup: CDR1 MGHRA, CDR2 YSYEKL. CDR3 size: 15 residues. The V gene end was trimmed by 3 bases and the J gene end by 2 bases; junction bases not matched to a gene: 4. Vbeta (60) and Jbeta (13) primers were used in the PCR. TCRdb's copy holds only in-frame clones and misses some; the assay was immunoSEQ multiplex PCR. The repertoire holds under 200,000 clones, with around 78% as singletons. This clone has only one observation. The antigen is undetermined. The source is a young man in good health and CMV-seronegative. Sequenced input: PBMCs. The gene calls are TRBV4-1 and TRBJ2-3; 8 nucleotides line up with TRBD1. CDR3 region: CASSHKTGDTDTQYF. In DNA, the CDR3 is TGCGCCAGCAGCCACAAGACAGGGGACACAGATACGCAGTATTTT.